A selection of T cell receptor beta chains follows, all from one sample in a study of blood T cell repertoires in COVID-19. Libraries were prepared by immunoSEQ multiplex PCR; TCRdb keeps only in-frame clonotypes and omits some of them. The sample lists roughly 100,000 clones, 80% to 90% occurring once. Sequenced sample: peripheral blood. All receptors come from a human donor in a cohort sampled during active COVID-19. Both conserved end residues are part of each CDR3. Each record gives: clone size, V gene, J gene, D gene, CDR3 protein, CDR3 DNA. D genes are given only for firm matches. Clone size is given for some rows only: seen once, a few or many times, or a class if the clone is expanded.

-	TRBV18	TRBJ2-1	TRBD2	CASSPSSGPNEQFF	TGTGCCAGCTCACCTTCTAGCGGGCCCAATGAGCAGTTCTTC
once	TRBV3-1/TRBV3-2	TRBJ2-1	TRBD1	CASSQGQASYNEQFF	TGTGCCAGCAGCCAGGGACAGGCCTCCTACAATGAGCAGTTCTTC
-	TRBV7-8	TRBJ2-5	TRBD1	CASSPRDSQETQYF	TGTGCCAGCAGCCCCCGGGACAGCCAAGAGACCCAGTACTTC
few	TRBV7-2	TRBJ1-5	-	CASSLGGGGGQPQHF	TGTGCCAGCAGCTTAGGAGGGGGGGGTGGTCAGCCCCAGCATTTT
-	TRBV3-1/TRBV3-2	TRBJ2-5	TRBD2	CASSPQLAGGQTQYF	TGTGCCAGCAGCCCCCAACTAGCGGGGGGACAGACCCAGTACTTC
-	TRBV19	TRBJ1-1	-	CASSIMGGNTEAFF	TGTGCCAGTAGTATTATGGGGGGGAACACTGAAGCTTTCTTT
few	TRBV9	TRBJ2-2	TRBD2	CASSPPLGTSGGAAGELFF	TGTGCCAGCAGCCCCCCTCTCGGGACTAGCGGGGGGGCAGCCGGGGAGCTGTTTTTT
-	TRBV7-8	TRBJ2-1	TRBD2	CASSLALPAGANEQFF	TGTGCCAGCAGCTTAGCGCTACCAGCGGGGGCTAATGAGCAGTTCTTC
-	TRBV7-9	TRBJ2-7	-	CASSLSGGSVYEQYF	TGTGCCAGCAGCTTATCGGGTGGGTCGGTCTACGAGCAGTACTTC
few	TRBV4-2	TRBJ2-2	-	CASSRGTSRLNTGELFF	TGTGCCAGCAGCCGCGGGACTTCTAGACTCAACACCGGGGAGCTGTTTTTT
-	TRBV15	TRBJ2-1	TRBD2	CATSPGLAEHEQFF	TGTGCCACCAGCCCAGGACTAGCTGAGCATGAGCAGTTCTTC
-	TRBV30	TRBJ2-1	-	CAWSSGSDEQFF	TGTGCCTGGAGTTCGGGGAGCGATGAGCAGTTCTTC
-	TRBV6-2/TRBV6-3	TRBJ2-5	TRBD1	CASSYGQGSIQETQYF	TGTGCCAGCAGTTACGGACAGGGGTCGATACAAGAGACCCAGTACTTC
-	TRBV4-1	TRBJ2-1	TRBD2	CASSQDSGGGNEQFF	TGCGCCAGCAGCCAAGATAGCGGGGGGGGCAATGAGCAGTTCTTC
-	TRBV5-8	TRBJ1-5	TRBD1	CASDRAFSNQPQHF	TGTGCCAGTGACAGGGCTTTTAGCAATCAGCCCCAGCATTTT
-	TRBV6-5	TRBJ2-5	TRBD1	CASSYPRDSQETQYF	TGTGCCAGCAGTTACCCGAGGGACAGTCAAGAGACCCAGTACTTC
-	TRBV28	TRBJ2-3	TRBD2	CASALHGTSKHTQYF	TGTGCCAGCGCTCTCCACGGGACTAGCAAACATACGCAGTATTTT
-	TRBV10-1	TRBJ1-1	-	CASIETGPDWENTEAFF	TGCGCCAGCATCGAGACAGGACCCGACTGGGAGAACACTGAAGCTTTCTTT
-	TRBV5-1	TRBJ1-1	-	CASSFSPGGTEAFF	TGCGCCAGCAGCTTTTCTCCCGGGGGCACTGAAGCTTTCTTT
-	TRBV7-9	TRBJ2-4	-	CASSLTDDNIQYF	TGTGCCAGCAGCTTAACAGATGACAACATTCAGTACTTC
few	TRBV6-5	TRBJ1-1	TRBD1	CASSTQGGTEAFF	TGTGCCAGCAGTACTCAGGGGGGCACTGAAGCTTTCTTT
-	TRBV15	TRBJ2-3	TRBD2	CATSRDEGLSAGDAYF	TGTGCCACCAGCAGAGATGAGGGATTGTCGGCGGGAGATGCGTATTTT
-	TRBV9	TRBJ1-4	-	CASSRLPIRGNEKLFF	TGTGCCAGCAGCCGCCTCCCCATTCGCGGTAATGAAAAACTGTTTTTT
-	TRBV18	TRBJ1-5	-	CASSPDAGDQPQHF	TGTGCCAGCTCACCAGACGCAGGGGATCAGCCCCAGCATTTT
few	TRBV5-6	TRBJ2-3	TRBD2	CASSSTGTSRTDTQYF	TGTGCCAGCAGCAGTACCGGGACTAGCCGCACAGATACGCAGTATTTT
-	TRBV28	TRBJ2-7	-	CASRTQRGGAYF	TGTGCCAGCAGGACCCAGAGAGGAGGGGCGTACTTC
-	TRBV7-2	TRBJ1-6	-	CASSFGQFNSPLHF	TGTGCCAGCAGCTTCGGACAGTTTAATTCACCCCTCCACTTT
-	TRBV19	TRBJ1-1	TRBD1	CATMGQETSSDTEAFF	TGTGCCACTATGGGACAGGAAACCTCCTCGGACACTGAAGCTTTCTTT